This entry describes one TCR beta chain. The antigen remains unidentified. The sample belongs to a study of T cells in Graves' hyperthyroidism and ophthalmopathy. Whole-study results and caveats: Ophthalmopathy was predicted by the model a median of approximately 6.6 months ahead of onset.

Amplified TCR beta CDR3 regions derived from RNA transcripts. In the first-round RT-PCR of the TCR CDR3, the HTBI primer set was used. TCRdb passed the multiplex PCR reads through MiXCR, listing each CDR3 protein once. The sample yields some 700,000 distinct CDR3 sequences, 15% to 20% seen once. V was clipped by 6 bases and J by 0 bases, with 14 bases between them. This CDR3 region has 15 residues. The chain has TRBV12-3 or TRBV12-4 and TRBJ1-1; D not certain. The sequence was collected from a man between 45 and 60 years old with Graves' hyperthyroidism. The sequenced material came from blood. This CDR3 is CASSPLGGMNTEAFF. As DNA, the CDR3 is TGTGCCAGCAGCCCATTAGGAGGCATGAACACTGAAGCTTTCTTT.